Reported below is one TCR beta chain. Assay used: immunoSEQ multiplex PCR; TCRdb lists only in-frame clones, some missing. The sample shows some 99,000 clones, roughly 87% of them seen only once. These data originate in a study of T cell responses to AZD1222 COVID-19 vaccine. V was pared by 0 bases and J by 0 bases, with 10 bases between. This CDR3 has 16 amino acids. Germline V gene data show CDR1 as SGHRS and CDR2 as YFSETQ. The gene calls are TRBV5-1 and TRBJ2-1; D may be TRBD1 (5 bases). The clonotype originates from an adult in good health. Specimen: peripheral blood, collected on day 0 of MenACWY control vaccination. CDR3 DNA: TGCGCCAGCAGCTTGGCTGGGGCGAGCTCCTACAATGAGCAGTTCTTC. Translating gives CASSLAGASSYNEQFF.